This T cell receptor (beta chain) was observed in a study of T cells in Graves' hyperthyroidism and ophthalmopathy. General study findings and limits: Ophthalmopathy, which appeared later, was predicted by the model a median roughly 6.5 months before onset.

Remarks on this clonotype: Its antigen is unidentified.

The study defined stable Graves' hyperthyroidism as no ophthalmopathy progression within 18 months. TCR beta CDR3 region amplification was performed from RNA transcripts. TCR CDR3 underwent first-round RT-PCR with the HTBI primer set. TCRdb reanalysed the multiplex PCR reads using MiXCR and keeps one entry per CDR3 protein. Altogether a few hundred thousand distinct CDR3 sequences are present, 15% to 18% being singletons, with the ten largest covering roughly 13%. V gave up 7 bases and J gave up 6 bases; unmatched junction bases: 11. The CDR3 is made up of 14 amino acids. CDR1 and CDR2 from the germline V gene are LNHDA and SQIVND (reference sequence).

The V call is TRBV19, the J call TRBJ1-2; 7 bases are shared with TRBD1. Sequencing input: blood. The receptor was isolated from a young woman with Graves' hyperthyroidism. The CDR3 DNA sequence: TGTGCCAGTAAGCGAAGAGGGGGCGCGGATGGCTACACCTTC. Amino acids: CASKRRGGADGYTF. The full variable domain, its missing parts supplied by reference TRBV19 and TRBJ1-2, is DGGITQSPKYLFRKEGQNVTLSCEQNLNHDAMYWYRQDPGQGLRLIYYSQIVNDFQKGDIAEGYSVSREKKESFPLTVTSAQKNPTAFYLCASKRRGGADGYTFGSGTRLTVV.